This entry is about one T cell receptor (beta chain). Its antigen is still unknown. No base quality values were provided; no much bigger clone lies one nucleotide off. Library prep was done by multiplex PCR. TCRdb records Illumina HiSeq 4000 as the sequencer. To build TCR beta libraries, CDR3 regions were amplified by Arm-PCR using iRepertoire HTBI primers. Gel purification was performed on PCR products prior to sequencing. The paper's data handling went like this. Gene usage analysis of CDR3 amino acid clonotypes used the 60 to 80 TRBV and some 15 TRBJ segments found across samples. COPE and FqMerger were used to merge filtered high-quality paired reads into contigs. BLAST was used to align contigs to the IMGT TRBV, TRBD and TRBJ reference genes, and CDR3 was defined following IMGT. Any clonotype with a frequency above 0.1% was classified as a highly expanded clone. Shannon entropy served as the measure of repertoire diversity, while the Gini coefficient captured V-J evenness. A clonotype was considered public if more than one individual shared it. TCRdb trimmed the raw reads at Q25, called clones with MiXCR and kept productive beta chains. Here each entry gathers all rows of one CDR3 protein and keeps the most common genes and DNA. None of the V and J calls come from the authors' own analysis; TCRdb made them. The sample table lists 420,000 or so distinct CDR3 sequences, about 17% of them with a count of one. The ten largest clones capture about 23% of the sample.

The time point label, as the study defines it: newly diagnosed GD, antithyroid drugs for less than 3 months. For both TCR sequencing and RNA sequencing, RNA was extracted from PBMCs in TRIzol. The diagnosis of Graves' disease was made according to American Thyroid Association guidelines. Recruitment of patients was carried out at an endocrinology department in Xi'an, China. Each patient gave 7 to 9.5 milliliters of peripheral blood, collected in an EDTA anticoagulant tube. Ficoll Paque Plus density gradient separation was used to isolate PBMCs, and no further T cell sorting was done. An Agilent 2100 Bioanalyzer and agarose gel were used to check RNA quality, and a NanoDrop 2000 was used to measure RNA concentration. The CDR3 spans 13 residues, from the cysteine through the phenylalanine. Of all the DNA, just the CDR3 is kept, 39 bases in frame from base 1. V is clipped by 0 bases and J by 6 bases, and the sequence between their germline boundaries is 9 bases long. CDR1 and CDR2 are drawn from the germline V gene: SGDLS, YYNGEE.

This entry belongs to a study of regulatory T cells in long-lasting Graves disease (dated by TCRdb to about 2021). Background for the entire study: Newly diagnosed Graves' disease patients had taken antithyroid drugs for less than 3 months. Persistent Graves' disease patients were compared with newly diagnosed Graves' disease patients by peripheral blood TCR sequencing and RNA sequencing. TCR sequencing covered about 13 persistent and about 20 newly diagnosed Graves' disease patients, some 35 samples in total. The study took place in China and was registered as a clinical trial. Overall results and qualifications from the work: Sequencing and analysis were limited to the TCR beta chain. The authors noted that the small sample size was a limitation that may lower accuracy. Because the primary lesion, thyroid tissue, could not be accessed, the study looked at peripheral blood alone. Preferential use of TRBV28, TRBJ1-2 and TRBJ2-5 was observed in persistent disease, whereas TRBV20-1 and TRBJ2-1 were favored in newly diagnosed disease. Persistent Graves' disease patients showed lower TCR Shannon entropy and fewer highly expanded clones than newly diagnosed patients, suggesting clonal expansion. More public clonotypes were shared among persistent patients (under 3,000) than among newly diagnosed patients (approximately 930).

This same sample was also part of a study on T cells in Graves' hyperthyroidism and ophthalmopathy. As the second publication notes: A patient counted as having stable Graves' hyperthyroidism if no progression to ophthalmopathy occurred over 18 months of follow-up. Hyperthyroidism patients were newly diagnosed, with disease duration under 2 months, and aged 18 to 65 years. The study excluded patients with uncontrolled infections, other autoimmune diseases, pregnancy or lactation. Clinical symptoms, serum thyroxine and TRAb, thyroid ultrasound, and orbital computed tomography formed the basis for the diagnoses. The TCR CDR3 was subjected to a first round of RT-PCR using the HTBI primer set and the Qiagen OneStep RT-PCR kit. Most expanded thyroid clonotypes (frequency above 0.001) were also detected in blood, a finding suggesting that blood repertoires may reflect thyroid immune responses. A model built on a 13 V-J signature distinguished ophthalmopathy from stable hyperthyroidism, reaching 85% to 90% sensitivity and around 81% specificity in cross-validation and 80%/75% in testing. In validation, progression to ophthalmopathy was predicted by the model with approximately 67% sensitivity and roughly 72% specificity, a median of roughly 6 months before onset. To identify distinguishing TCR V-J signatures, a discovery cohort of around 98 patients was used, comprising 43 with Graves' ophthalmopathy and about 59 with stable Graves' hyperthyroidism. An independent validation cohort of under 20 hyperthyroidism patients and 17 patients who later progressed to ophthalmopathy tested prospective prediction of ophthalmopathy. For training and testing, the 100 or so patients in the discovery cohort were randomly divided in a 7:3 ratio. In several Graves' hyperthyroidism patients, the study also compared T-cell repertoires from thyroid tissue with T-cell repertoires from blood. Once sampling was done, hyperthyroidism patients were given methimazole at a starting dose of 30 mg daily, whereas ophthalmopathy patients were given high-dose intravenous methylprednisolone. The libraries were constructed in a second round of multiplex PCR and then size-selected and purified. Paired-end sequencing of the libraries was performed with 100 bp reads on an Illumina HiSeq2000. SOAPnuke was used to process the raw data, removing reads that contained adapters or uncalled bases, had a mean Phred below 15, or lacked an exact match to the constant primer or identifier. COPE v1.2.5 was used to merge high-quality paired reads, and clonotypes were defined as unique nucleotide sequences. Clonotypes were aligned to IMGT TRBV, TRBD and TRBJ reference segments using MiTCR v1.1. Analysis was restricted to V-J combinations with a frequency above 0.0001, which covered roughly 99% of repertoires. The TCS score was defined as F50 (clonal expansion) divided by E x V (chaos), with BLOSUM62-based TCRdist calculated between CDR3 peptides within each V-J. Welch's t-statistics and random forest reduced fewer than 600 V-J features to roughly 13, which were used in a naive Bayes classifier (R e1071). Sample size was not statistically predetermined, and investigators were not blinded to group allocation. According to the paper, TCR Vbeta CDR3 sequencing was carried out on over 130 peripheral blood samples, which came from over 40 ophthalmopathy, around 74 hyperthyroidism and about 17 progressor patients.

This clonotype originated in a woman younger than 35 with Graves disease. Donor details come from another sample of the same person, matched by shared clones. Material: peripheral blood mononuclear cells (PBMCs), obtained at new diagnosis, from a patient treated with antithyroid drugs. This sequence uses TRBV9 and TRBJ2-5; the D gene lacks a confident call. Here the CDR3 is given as CASSVAGIQTQYF. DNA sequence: TGTGCCAGCAGCGTAGCTGGCATCCAGACCCAGTACTTC. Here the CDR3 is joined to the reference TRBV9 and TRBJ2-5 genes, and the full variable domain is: DSGVTQTPKHLITATGQRVTLRCSPRSGDLSVYWYQQSLDQGLQFLIQYYNGEERAKGNILERFSAQQFPDLHSELNLSSLELGDSALYFCASSVAGIQTQYFGPGTRLLVL.